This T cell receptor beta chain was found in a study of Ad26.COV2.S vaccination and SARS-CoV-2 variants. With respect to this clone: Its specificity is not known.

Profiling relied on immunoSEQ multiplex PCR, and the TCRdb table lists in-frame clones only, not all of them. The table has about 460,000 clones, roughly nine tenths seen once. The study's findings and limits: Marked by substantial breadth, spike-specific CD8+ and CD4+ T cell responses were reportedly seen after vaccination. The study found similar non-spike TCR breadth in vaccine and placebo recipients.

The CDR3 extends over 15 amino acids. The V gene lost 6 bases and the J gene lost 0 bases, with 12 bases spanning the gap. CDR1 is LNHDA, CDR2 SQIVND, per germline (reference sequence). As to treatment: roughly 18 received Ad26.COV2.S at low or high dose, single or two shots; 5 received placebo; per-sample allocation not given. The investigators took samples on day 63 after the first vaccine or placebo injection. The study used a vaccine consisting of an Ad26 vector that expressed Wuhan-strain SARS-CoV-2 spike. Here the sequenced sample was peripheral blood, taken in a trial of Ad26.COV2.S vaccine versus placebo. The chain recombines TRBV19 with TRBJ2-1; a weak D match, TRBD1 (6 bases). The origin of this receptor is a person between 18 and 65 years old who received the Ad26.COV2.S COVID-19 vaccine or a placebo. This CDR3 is CASSLTGSSYNEQFF. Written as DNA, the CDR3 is TGTGCCAGTAGCCTCACAGGGAGCTCCTACAATGAGCAGTTCTTC. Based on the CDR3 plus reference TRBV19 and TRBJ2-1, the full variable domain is DGGITQSPKYLFRKEGQNVTLSCEQNLNHDAMYWYRQDPGQGLRLIYYSQIVNDFQKGDIAEGYSVSREKKESFPLTVTSAQKNPTAFYLCASSLTGSSYNEQFFGPGTRLTVL.